The TCR beta chain under discussion was sequenced for a study of cytotoxic CD8 clonotypes in ibrutinib-treated CLL. Study at large: Investigators collected response samples after a median about 11 months of treatment, range 6 to 36. Average yields of 255,043 productive templates and tens of thousands of productive rearrangements characterized the samples. Overall study findings and caveats: Public clonotypes, an uncommon group, contracted or remained stable on treatment.

Sequencing used immunoSEQ multiplex PCR; TCRdb keeps in-frame clones, though not all of them. Here the sample spans 250,000 to 350,000 clones, around 77% being singletons. Of note for this clone: Antigen unknown.

V lost 5 bases and J lost 1, with 8 bases in between. From germline, CDR1 is SGHRS and CDR2 YFSETQ. The CDR3 spans 13 residues. The TCR originated in a human donor with chronic lymphocytic leukemia. Source: PBMCs, taken at disease progression, from a patient treated with ibrutinib. The J gene is TRBJ2-3, the V gene TRBV5-1, with no clear D. Here the CDR3 DNA reads TGCGCCAGCAGAGTTGAGGGCACAGATACGCAGTATTTT. Amino acid sequence: CASRVEGTDTQYF.